A selection of T cell receptor beta chains follows, all from one sample in a study of T-cell memory formation after mild COVID-19. MiXCR, applied by TCRdb to the 5' RACE reads, yields one record per CDR3 protein. The top ten hold roughly 2.3% of the sample, which has about 200,000 distinct CDR3 sequences, about a sixth seen once. The sequencing sample was made of PBMCs or a T cell subset sorted from them (not recorded which). The receptors originated from an adult woman who had mild COVID-19 (a few samples of this study predate the infection). Cell type and time point are not known. CDR3s include the opening cysteine and the closing phenylalanine or tryptophan. A D gene is named only where the DNA matches it firmly. Not all rows give a size; the values are once, few, many and, for expanded clones, a class.

v_gene: TRBV28
abundance: .
j_gene: TRBJ2-5
d_gene: .
CDR3aa: CASSLDSLPRETQYF

v_gene: TRBV20-1
abundance: few
j_gene: TRBJ2-3
d_gene: TRBD2
CDR3aa: CSARVAAGDTDTQYF

v_gene: TRBV13
abundance: few
j_gene: TRBJ1-1
d_gene: .
CDR3aa: CASSRSYRNTEAFF

v_gene: TRBV3-1
abundance: .
j_gene: TRBJ1-1
d_gene: .
CDR3aa: CASSQGLVISSEAFF

v_gene: TRBV11-2
abundance: .
j_gene: TRBJ2-1
d_gene: TRBD2
CDR3aa: CASSSVSGRAYNEQFF

v_gene: TRBV6-1
abundance: .
j_gene: TRBJ2-1
d_gene: TRBD2
CDR3aa: CASRATSGSSYNEQFF

v_gene: TRBV19
abundance: .
j_gene: TRBJ1-1
d_gene: .
CDR3aa: CACLGRGSTEAFF

v_gene: TRBV27
abundance: few
j_gene: TRBJ2-5
d_gene: TRBD1
CDR3aa: CASSLLSGLDRAQETQYF

v_gene: TRBV18
abundance: .
j_gene: TRBJ1-6
d_gene: .
CDR3aa: CASSPSTANSPLHF

v_gene: TRBV11-2
abundance: few
j_gene: TRBJ2-7
d_gene: TRBD2
CDR3aa: CASSLNPSGGAYEQYF

v_gene: TRBV5-1
abundance: .
j_gene: TRBJ2-3
d_gene: .
CDR3aa: CASSLGDRTDTQYF

v_gene: TRBV12-3/TRBV12-4
abundance: few
j_gene: TRBJ1-6
d_gene: .
CDR3aa: CASSPRTNSPLHF